A single T cell receptor (beta chain) is shown here with its context. In germline, CDR1 is SQVTM, CDR2 ANQGSEA. The V end was cut by 4 bases, the J end by 5 bases, with 11 bases between. The CDR3 contains 13 residues. Authors' processing steps: Amplification from reference gene primers served as the basis for estimated nucleated cell counts. Clones were sequenced by immunoSEQ multiplex PCR, and TCRdb holds only the in-frame ones, with some missing. V and J calls and clone size are given by that table; D and trimming were obtained from the DNA. The sample lists some 210,000 clones; around 84% were seen once. These data belong to a study of blood T cell repertoires in COVID-19. The study recruited people aged about 18 to 95 years across more than 20 US areas. Clinical history reported by participants formed the basis on which cohorts were assigned.

The rearrangement links TRBV29-1 to TRBJ1-4; the D gene is possibly TRBD1 (5 bases). The specimen was PBMCs or T cells enriched from blood (not recorded which). This clonotype was obtained from a man between 25 and 39 years old with acute COVID-19. The CDR3 nucleotides read TGCAGCGTTGTTGGGCAGGGCAATGAAAAACTGTTTTTT. It specifies CSVVGQGNEKLFF.